The following is a T cell receptor (beta chain) sequence with its context. Its specificity is unknown. Germline loops: CDR1 SEHNR, CDR2 FQNEAQ (reference sequence). J gave up 6 bases and V 5 bases, and 7 bases lay outside the gene matches. The CDR3 is made up of 15 amino acids. This record comes from a study of OX40 agonist ivuxolimab in advanced cancers. For the study at large: The eligibility criteria allowed prior anti-PD-1, anti-PD-L1 or anti-CTLA-4 therapy, and about 40% had some.

People who had autoimmune disease history or systemic immunosuppression were excluded. TCRdb keeps only in-frame clones here, not all; method: immunoSEQ multiplex PCR. The sample includes 80,000 to 95,000 clones, about 89% of them seen just once. Findings and limits, study-wide: Circulating CD4+ and CD8+ T cells showed clonal expansion by week 6 at 0.1 to 3.0 mg/kg.

The chain couples TRBV7-9 to TRBJ2-2, with 9 bases aligning to TRBD2. This clonotype was sampled from an adult with an advanced solid tumor such as melanoma, head and neck, liver or kidney cancer. The source material was CD4+ or CD8+ T cells sorted from blood, sampled in a trial of the OX40 agonist ivuxolimab. CDR3 residues: CASSPRTSEAGELFF. In DNA, the CDR3 is TGTGCCAGCAGCCCCAGGACTAGCGAGGCCGGGGAGCTGTTTTTT.